A selection of T cell receptor beta chains follows, all from one sample in a study of cytomegalovirus exposure and HLA in healthy donors. Only in-frame clones appear in the TCRdb table, and some are missing; sequencing was by immunoSEQ multiplex PCR. The sample consists of approximately 110,000 clones, around 80% of them appearing once. The sample consisted of PBMCs. The source of these receptors is a man aged 25-45 years in good health and CMV-seropositive. CDR3s include the opening cysteine and the closing phenylalanine or tryptophan. The D gene is left open where the match is weak. Part of the rows lack a size; the others show once, few, many or a class for expanded clones.

-	12	TRBV6-1	-	TRBJ1-3	TGTGCCAGCAGAACAGATGGAAACACCATATATTTT	CASRTDGNTIYF
TRBD1	16	TRBV11-2	-	TRBJ1-6	TGTGCCAGCAGCTTAGCCCCGGGACAGGGGAATTCACCCCTCCACTTT	CASSLAPGQGNSPLHF
TRBD1	15	TRBV18	-	TRBJ1-3	TGTGCCAGCTCACCACTGACAGGGGCTGGAAACACCATATATTTT	CASSPLTGAGNTIYF
TRBD1	13	TRBV4-1	-	TRBJ1-1	TGCGCCAGCAGCCGGACAGGGGCAGTTGAAGCTTTCTTT	CASSRTGAVEAFF
TRBD1	13	TRBV6-1	-	TRBJ2-7	TGTGCCACTTCGAGGGGACAGGGTGCGCGGCAGTACTTC	CATSRGQGARQYF
TRBD1	15	TRBV6-1	-	TRBJ2-5	TGTGCCAGCAGTGGTAGCTGGGACAGGCAAGAGACCCAGTACTTC	CASSGSWDRQETQYF
-	17	TRBV28	-	TRBJ2-4	TGTGCCAGCAGTTACGAGCACGGAGCTTTAGCCAAAAACATTCAGTACTTC	CASSYEHGALAKNIQYF
-	11	TRBV7-9	-	TRBJ1-2	TGTGCCAGCGTACAGGGTTATGGCTACACCTTC	CASVQGYGYTF
-	13	TRBV5-1	-	TRBJ2-7	TGCGCCAGCAGATTGGAGGGGGCTCCCGAAAAGTACTTC	CASRLEGAPEKYF
-	13	TRBV2	few	TRBJ2-7	TGTGCCAGCAGTGATTCAGGGTTGGACGAGCAGTACTTC	CASSDSGLDEQYF
-	17	TRBV5-1	-	TRBJ2-1	TGCGCCAGCACCTTGGAATCCAGGGGGGCCAGTTGGAATGAGCAGTTCTTC	CASTLESRGASWNEQFF
-	13	TRBV11-2	-	TRBJ1-5	TGTGCCAGCAGCCTGGGGGCAAATCAGCCCCAGCATTTT	CASSLGANQPQHF
-	16	TRBV7-8	-	TRBJ1-2	TGTGCCAGCAGCTCTGTAGGGAGGGGACCAAACTATGGCTACACCTTC	CASSSVGRGPNYGYTF
TRBD1	16	TRBV7-3	-	TRBJ2-5	TGTGCCAGCGGGAGATTAGGACAGGGGGCAGGGGAGACCCAGTACTTC	CASGRLGQGAGETQYF
TRBD1	16	TRBV5-6	-	TRBJ2-1	TGTGCCAGCAGCTTGGGGGACAGCTCTTTCTACAATGAGCAGTTCTTC	CASSLGDSSFYNEQFF
TRBD1	15	TRBV7-8	-	TRBJ2-5	TGTGCCAGCAGCCCCCGACAGGGCCCCCAAGAGACCCAGTACTTC	CASSPRQGPQETQYF